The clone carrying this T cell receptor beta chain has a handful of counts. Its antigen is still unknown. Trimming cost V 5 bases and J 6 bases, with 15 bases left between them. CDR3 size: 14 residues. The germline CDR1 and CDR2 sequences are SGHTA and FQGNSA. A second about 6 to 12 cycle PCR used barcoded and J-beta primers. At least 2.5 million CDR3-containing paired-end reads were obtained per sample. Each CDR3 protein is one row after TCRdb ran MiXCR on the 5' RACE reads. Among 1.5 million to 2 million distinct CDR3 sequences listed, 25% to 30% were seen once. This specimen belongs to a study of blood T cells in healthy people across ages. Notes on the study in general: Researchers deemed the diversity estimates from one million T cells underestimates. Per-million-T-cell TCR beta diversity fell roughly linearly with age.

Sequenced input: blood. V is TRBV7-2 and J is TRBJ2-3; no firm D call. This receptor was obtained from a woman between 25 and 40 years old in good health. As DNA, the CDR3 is TGTGCCAGCAGCCCTTACCAAGACACGGATACGCAGTATTTT. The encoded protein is CASSPYQDTDTQYF.